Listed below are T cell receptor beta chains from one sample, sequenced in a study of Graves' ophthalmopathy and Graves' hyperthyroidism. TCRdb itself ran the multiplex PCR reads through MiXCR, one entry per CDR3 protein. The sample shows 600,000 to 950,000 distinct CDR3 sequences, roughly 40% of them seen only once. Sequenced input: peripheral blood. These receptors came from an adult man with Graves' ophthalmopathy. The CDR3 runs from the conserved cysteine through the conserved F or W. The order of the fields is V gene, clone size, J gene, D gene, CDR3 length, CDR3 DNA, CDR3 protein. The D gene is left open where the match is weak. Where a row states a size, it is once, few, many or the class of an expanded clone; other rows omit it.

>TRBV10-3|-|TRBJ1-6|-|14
TGTGCCAGCAGTGAAATTTTATATAATTCACCCCTCCACTTT
CASSEILYNSPLHF
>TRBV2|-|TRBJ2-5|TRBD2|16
TGTGCCAGCAGCCTCGGACTAGCGGGAGGCTCCGAGACCCAGTACTTC
CASSLGLAGGSETQYF
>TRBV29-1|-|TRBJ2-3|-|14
TGCAGCGTTGTGAAGGGTATGGGCACAGATACGCAGTATTTT
CSVVKGMGTDTQYF
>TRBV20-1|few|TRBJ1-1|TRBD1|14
TGCAGTGCTCCTTTTACAGGGGGTGACACTGAAGCTTTCTTT
CSAPFTGGDTEAFF
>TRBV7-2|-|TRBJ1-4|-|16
TGTGCCAGCAGCCAGTCCTCGGGGCTGGCTAATGAAAAACTGTTTTTT
CASSQSSGLANEKLFF
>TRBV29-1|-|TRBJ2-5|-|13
TGCAGCTTAGAGGGCCGGGGCGCGGGGACCCAGTACTTC
CSLEGRGAGTQYF
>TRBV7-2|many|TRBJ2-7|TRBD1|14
TGTGCCAGCAGCTTAGCCCGGACAGGGAAAGAGCAGTACTTC
CASSLARTGKEQYF
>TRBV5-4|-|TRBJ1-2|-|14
TGTGCCAGCAGCCAAGACAACAGGGACTATGGCTACACCTTC
CASSQDNRDYGYTF
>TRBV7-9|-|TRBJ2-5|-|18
TGTGCCAGCAGCGGCCCCGGACAGCCTAGCTTGTGGGGGGAGACCCAGTACTTC
CASSGPGQPSLWGETQYF
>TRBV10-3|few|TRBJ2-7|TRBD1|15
TGTGCCAGCATCATGGACAGGGTCAGCTCCTACGAGCAGTACTTC
CASIMDRVSSYEQYF
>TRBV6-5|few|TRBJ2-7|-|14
TGTGCCACCATGGACAGGGAGGGACGTTACGAGCAGTACTTC
CATMDREGRYEQYF
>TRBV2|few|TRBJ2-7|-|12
TGTGCCAGCAACACAGGGTTGGGAGAGCAGTACTTC
CASNTGLGEQYF
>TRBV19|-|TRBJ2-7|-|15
TGTGCCAGTAGTATCTCGGTAATTAACTCCTACGAGCAGTACTTC
CASSISVINSYEQYF
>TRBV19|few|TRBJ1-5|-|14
TGTGCCAGTAGAAGACGGTATAGCAATCAGCCCCAGCATTTT
CASRRRYSNQPQHF
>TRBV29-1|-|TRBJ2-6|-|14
TGCAGCAGTCGCGGACGTTCTGGGGCCAACGTCCTGACTTTC
CSSRGRSGANVLTF
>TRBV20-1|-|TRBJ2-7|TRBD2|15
TGCAGTGCTAGTACAGGGACTAGCGGGAACTTCGAGCAGTACTTC
CSASTGTSGNFEQYF
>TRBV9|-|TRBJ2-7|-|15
TGTGCCAGCAGCGTCGGGGAAGCGAGAGGCTACGAGCAGTACTTC
CASSVGEARGYEQYF
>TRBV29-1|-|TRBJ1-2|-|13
TGCAGCTTGGGGGAAGCGGTCAACTATGGCTACACCTTC
CSLGEAVNYGYTF
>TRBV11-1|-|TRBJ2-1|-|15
TGTGCCAGCAGCTGGAGTCAACACACACACAATGAGCAGTTCTTC
CASSWSQHTHNEQFF
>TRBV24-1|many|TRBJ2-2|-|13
TGTGCCACCGCCGACAGACCCACCGGGGAGCTGTTTTTT
CATADRPTGELFF
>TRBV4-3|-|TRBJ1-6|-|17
TGCGCCAGCAGCCAAGATGAATATATGGGTGGGAATTCACCCCTCCACTTT
CASSQDEYMGGNSPLHF
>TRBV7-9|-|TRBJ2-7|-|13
TGCGCCAGCTCCGGTGTAGGCTCCTACGAGCAGTACTTC
CASSGVGSYEQYF
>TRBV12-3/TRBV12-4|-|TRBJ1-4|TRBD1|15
TGTGCCAGCAGGACTCTACAGACAGGGGATGAAAAACTGTTTTTT
CASRTLQTGDEKLFF
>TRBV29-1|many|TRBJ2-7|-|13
TGCAGCGTTGAGAAGGACACCTCCTACGAGCAGTACTTC
CSVEKDTSYEQYF
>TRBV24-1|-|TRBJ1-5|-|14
TGTGCCAGCAGCCCCGGGGGGGTGAATCAGCCCCAGCATTTT
CASSPGGVNQPQHF
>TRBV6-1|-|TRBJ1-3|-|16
TGTGCCAGCAGTTACTTATGGGAATCCCCTGGAAACACCATATATTTT
CASSYLWESPGNTIYF
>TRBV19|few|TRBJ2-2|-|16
TGTGCCAGTAGTCTATCGGGGCAGGGAAAGGCCGGGGAGCTGTTTTTT
CASSLSGQGKAGELFF
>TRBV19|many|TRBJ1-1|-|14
TGTGCCAGTAGTCCGGGGAAGCTCAACACTGAAGCTTTCTTT
CASSPGKLNTEAFF
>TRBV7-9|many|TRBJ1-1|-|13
TGTGCCAGCAGCTTAGAAGGGGTGACTGAAGCTTTCTTT
CASSLEGVTEAFF
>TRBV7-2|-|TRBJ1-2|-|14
TGTGCCAGCAGCTTATCGCCAAAGAACTATGGCTACACCTTC
CASSLSPKNYGYTF
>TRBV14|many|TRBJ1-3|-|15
TGTGCCAGCAGCCAAGGACGAAGGGGCGGAAACACCATATATTTT
CASSQGRRGGNTIYF
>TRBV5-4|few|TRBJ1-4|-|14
TGTGCCAGCAGCACACGGGACGGTCAGGGAAAACTGTTTTTT
CASSTRDGQGKLFF
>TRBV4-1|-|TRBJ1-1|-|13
TGCGCCAGCAGCCATGACAGTGTGACTGAAGCTTTCTTT
CASSHDSVTEAFF
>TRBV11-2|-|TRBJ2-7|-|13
TGTGCCAGCAGCCTTTTCTCAGAATACGAGCAGTACTTC
CASSLFSEYEQYF
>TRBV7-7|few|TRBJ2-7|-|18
TGTGCCAGCAGCTTAAGCTCAAGCGGACTGAGGAAAACCTACGAGCAGTACTTC
CASSLSSSGLRKTYEQYF
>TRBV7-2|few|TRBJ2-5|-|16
TGTGCCAGCAGCTTAGGCATTGGTTCAATCCAAGAGACCCAGTACTTC
CASSLGIGSIQETQYF
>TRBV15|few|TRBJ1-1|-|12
TGTGCCACCTTAGGTAATGGGGCGAAGCAGTTCTTT
CATLGNGAKQFF